The next 27 T cell receptor beta chains were all read from a single sample in a study of identical twins (dated by TCRdb to the mid-2010s). Libraries were built with 5' RACE. Sequencing was performed on an Illumina HiSeq 2000. TCRdb reprocessed the public reads (quality trimming at Q25 with fastp, clone calling with MiXCR) and kept in-frame beta chains. Rows merge per CDR3 protein into single entries with the most common DNA and genes. The sample table lists 350,000 to 450,000 distinct CDR3 sequences, less than 20% of them with a count of one. The top ten hold around 10% of the sample. The sequenced sample consisted of naive T cells sorted from blood. Taken with the paper, the label for cell subset or site translates to: cells isolated with a human naive T-cell isolation kit. Receptor source: a man aged 50 to 59 in good health.

This clonotype came up a few times. This rearrangement joins TRBV27 to TRBJ1-5; 7 bases are a match to TRBD1. The CDR3 totals 22 residues. Germline CDR1 reads MNHEY; CDR2 reads SMNVEV (reference sequence). J lost 3 bases, V lost 1 base, and 24 bases had no gene match. This chain's CDR3 is CASSLYRIEDRAVEGANQPQHF. CDR3 in DNA: TGTGCCAGCAGTTTATACCGTATAGAAGACAGGGCGGTTGAGGGGGCCAATCAGCCCCAGCATTTT.

The chain employs TRBV7-6 and TRBJ1-2; a weak D match, TRBD1 (5 bases). Looked up from germline, CDR1 is SGHVS and CDR2 is FNYEAQ. V was clipped by 5 bases and J by 4 bases, with 11 bases between them. The CDR3 is 13 residues long. DNA of the CDR3: TGTGCCAGCAGCAACCAGGGACTCTATGGCTACACCTTC. Translated, it gives CASSNQGLYGYTF.

This clonotype has ten or more counts. The chain recombines TRBV19 with TRBJ1-5, with a tentative D call TRBD1 (5 bases). Between the trimmed V and J ends, which lost 6 bases and 0 bases, there was a span of 9 bases. The germline V gene encodes CDR1 LNHDA and CDR2 SQIVND (reference sequence). CDR3 length: 14 amino acids. CDR3 DNA: TGTGCCAGTAGCGCAGGGCATAGCAATCAGCCCCAGCATTTT. Its protein product is CASSAGHSNQPQHF.

V and J are TRBV6-5 and TRBJ1-1; D is perhaps TRBD1 (5 bases). This CDR3 is built from 15 residues. The germline gives CDR1 MNHEY, CDR2 SVGAGI. V was shortened by 2 bases and J by 6 bases, with 16 bases between the two germline ends. DNA of the CDR3: TGTGCCAGCAGTTACGAAGCAGGGCTTTTCGCTGAAGCTTTCTTT. It is translated as CASSYEAGLFAEAFF.

The genes are TRBV6-5 and TRBJ2-1; 9 bases fit TRBD2. V lost 5 bases and J lost 7; bases outside the gene matches: 12. This CDR3 contains 16 residues. Germline V gene data show CDR1 as MNHEY and CDR2 as SVGAGI. DNA for the CDR3: TGTGCCAGCAGTCACCCAGCAGCGGGGGGCCCGAATGAGCAGTTCTTC. It encodes CASSHPAAGGPNEQFF.

The chain has TRBV20-1 and TRBJ2-1; D ambiguous. The CDR3 totals 13 residues. The V end was cut by 7 bases, the J end by 0 bases, with 10 bases between. CDR1 and CDR2 from the germline V gene are DFQATT and SNEGSKA (reference sequence). CDR3 protein: CSVSLSSYNEQFF. CDR3 nucleotides: TGCAGTGTCTCTTTAAGCTCCTACAATGAGCAGTTCTTC.

The chain is built from TRBV20-1 and TRBJ2-1; 14 nucleotides align to TRBD2. The germline gives CDR1 DFQATT, CDR2 SNEGSKA (reference sequence). The CDR3 runs to 21 residues. Trimming at V came to 2 bases and at J to 0 bases, leaving 15 bases not matched to a gene. This CDR3 is CSARKVLGLAGVRSSYNEQFF. The CDR3 bases are TGCAGTGCTAGAAAGGTCCTGGGACTAGCGGGGGTCAGGAGCTCCTACAATGAGCAGTTCTTC.

Ten or more counts support this clonotype. The chain joins TRBV6-2 or TRBV6-3 to TRBJ2-1, with a weak D call TRBD2 (6 bases). The germline CDR1 and CDR2 sequences are MNHEY and SVGEGT. The CDR3 extends over 11 amino acids. V lost 5 bases, J lost 16 bases, and 15 bases lay in between. The DNA for the CDR3 is TGTGCCAGCAGTGCCCGGGACTTCAATTTCTTC. Translating gives CASSARDFNFF.

The chain carries TRBV6-1 and TRBJ1-1; no clear D. The CDR3 has 14 residues. Per the germline V gene, CDR1 is MNHNS and CDR2 is SASEGT. V was cut by 6 bases and J by 5 bases, with 16 bases left in between. This CDR3 reads CASRRRGSGTEAFF. The CDR3 bases are TGTGCCAGCAGGAGACGTGGGTCGGGGACTGAAGCTTTCTTT.

Ten or more counts support this clonotype. This chain links TRBV20-1 with TRBJ2-7; the D is unclear. V gave up 0 bases and J gave up 2 bases, with 5 bases separating them. CDR3 length: 12 amino acids. Germline-derived CDR1 and CDR2 are DFQATT and SNEGSKA (reference sequence). The CDR3 spells CSARDGAYEQYF. The DNA of the CDR3 is TGCAGTGCTAGAGATGGGGCCTACGAGCAGTACTTC.

This clonotype was counted between two and nine times. This chain uses TRBV20-1 with TRBJ2-7; D is unresolved. V lost 0 bases and J 2 bases, leaving 8 bases between the germline ends. Germline V lookup: CDR1 DFQATT, CDR2 SNEGSKA (reference sequence). The CDR3 extends over 13 amino acids. DNA for the CDR3: TGCAGTGCTAGAGAAGCCCTGGCCTACGAGCAGTACTTC. Translating it yields CSAREALAYEQYF.

The genes are TRBV5-6 and TRBJ2-4; D not resolved. V was shortened by 1 base and J by 0 bases, with 8 bases between the two germline ends. CDR1 is SGHDT, CDR2 YYEEEE, per germline. The CDR3 runs to 15 residues. CDR3 protein: CASSLLVLAKNIQYF. In DNA form, the CDR3 reads TGTGCCAGCAGCTTGCTCGTACTAGCCAAAAACATTCAGTACTTC.

This clonotype has just a few counts. The chain is built from TRBV30 and TRBJ2-5, with D uncertain. Germline V gene sequence: CDR1 GTSNPN, CDR2 SVGIG (reference sequence). V gave up 8 bases and J gave up 5 bases, with 18 bases separating them. The CDR3 covers 13 residues. In DNA form, the CDR3 reads TGTGCCAGTTCAGATCGGCTACTGGAGACCCAGTACTTC. This sequence encodes CASSDRLLETQYF.

This rearrangement joins TRBV28 to TRBJ2-5; D is undetermined. V was clipped by 2 bases and J by 0 bases, with 4 bases between them. The CDR3 is 13 amino acids. CDR1 MDHEN and CDR2 SYDVKM come from the germline V gene. Here the CDR3 reads CASSLPHQETQYF. CDR3 DNA sequence: TGTGCCAGCAGTTTACCCCACCAAGAGACCCAGTACTTC.

This chain connects TRBV5-1 to TRBJ2-5; the D gene is possibly TRBD1 (7 bases). Trimming cost V 4 bases and J 2 bases, with 12 bases left between them. The CDR3 length is 14 residues. Germline CDR1 SGHRS, CDR2 YFSETQ. The CDR3 nucleotides are TGCGCCAGCAGCGAGACAGGGAGGCAAGAGACCCAGTACTTC. Translated: CASSETGRQETQYF.

This clonotype has a count of ten or more. This rearrangement joins TRBV5-1 to TRBJ2-7; D not certain. This CDR3 spans 14 amino acids. Germline-derived CDR1 and CDR2 are SGHRS and YFSETQ. Trimming left V 4 bases short and J 3 bases short, with 14 bases between. Here the CDR3 DNA reads TGCGCCAGCAGCCTGGTGCAGGCGAACTACGAGCAGTACTTC. Encoded protein: CASSLVQANYEQYF.

This clonotype showed up many times. J is TRBJ1-5 and V is TRBV6-2 or TRBV6-3, with a weak D call TRBD1 (6 bases). The germline V gene encodes CDR1 MNHEY and CDR2 SVGEGT. The CDR3 extends over 15 amino acids. The V gene lost 6 bases and the J gene lost 0 bases, with 12 bases spanning the gap. The CDR3 DNA reads as TGTGCCAGCAGACGGACAGTTAATAGCAATCAGCCCCAGCATTTT. This translates into CASRRTVNSNQPQHF.

The chain has TRBV20-1 and TRBJ2-1; D remains ambiguous. The length of the CDR3 is 16 residues. Trimming stripped 1 base from V and 3 bases from J, with 16 bases between. CDR1 DFQATT and CDR2 SNEGSKA come from the germline V gene (reference sequence). Written as DNA, the CDR3 is TGCAGTGCTAGAGGGATTAAAGCCGTAGACTACAATGAGCAGTTCTTC. Protein product: CSARGIKAVDYNEQFF.

V usage is TRBV12-3 or TRBV12-4 and J usage is TRBJ1-4, with 7 nucleotides matching TRBD1. V lost 5 bases and J lost 8; bases outside the gene matches: 5. The CDR3 runs to 13 residues. DNA for the CDR3: TGTGCCAGCAGTAGGACAGGATCGGAAAAACTGTTTTTT. Its protein product is CASSRTGSEKLFF.

This clonotype was picked up many times. The rearrangement joins TRBV20-1 to TRBJ1-5; no clear D. CDR1 DFQATT and CDR2 SNEGSKA come from the germline V gene (reference sequence). The CDR3 is made up of 16 amino acids. Between the trimmed V and J ends, which lost 0 bases and 7 bases, there was a span of 19 bases. In DNA form, the CDR3 reads TGCAGTGCTAGAGACCCCACGGAGGGATCGGGACAGCCCCAGCATTTT. Encoded protein: CSARDPTEGSGQPQHF.

This clonotype has just a few counts. The rearrangement joins TRBV4-1 to TRBJ2-3; D not resolved. CDR1 MGHRA and CDR2 YSYEKL come from the germline V gene. V dropped 4 bases and J dropped 1 base, with 12 bases sitting between them. This CDR3 has 15 residues. CDR3 nucleotide sequence: TGCGCCAGCAGCCCAGTCCTAGGACGCACAGATACGCAGTATTTT. As protein: CASSPVLGRTDTQYF.

In this sample, this clonotype turned up many times. The rearrangement uses TRBV20-1 and TRBJ2-1, with TRBD2 matching 9 bases. V gave up 3 bases and J gave up 1 base; unmatched junction bases: 16. Germline assignment: CDR1 DFQATT and CDR2 SNEGSKA (reference sequence). The CDR3 is 19 amino acids. CDR3 amino acids: CSARSPGLAGEASYNEQFF. The CDR3 bases are TGCAGTGCTAGGTCCCCGGGACTAGCCGGGGAAGCGTCCTACAATGAGCAGTTCTTC.

The chain couples TRBV11-2 to TRBJ2-7; TRBD1 agrees at 9 bases. J was trimmed by 4 bases and V by 3 bases; bases with no gene match: 7. The CDR3 is 15 residues long. Germline CDR1 and CDR2: SGHAT and FQNNGV. The CDR3: CASSFGTGSWYEQYF. DNA for the CDR3: TGTGCCAGCAGCTTCGGGACAGGGAGTTGGTACGAGCAGTACTTC.

The J gene is TRBJ2-5, the V gene TRBV20-1, with 11 bases matching TRBD2. Germline V gives CDR1 DFQATT, CDR2 SNEGSKA (reference sequence). The J segment lost 5 bases and the V segment lost 2 bases, leaving 7 bases of the junction unmatched. The CDR3 is 15 amino acids. CDR3 region: CSARSPSGGLETQYF. Here the CDR3 DNA reads TGCAGTGCTAGATCACCTAGCGGGGGGTTGGAGACCCAGTACTTC.

V and J are TRBV7-2 and TRBJ2-1; 10 positions match TRBD2. CDR1 and CDR2 from the germline V gene are SGHTA and FQGNSA. With V trimmed by 5 bases and J by 1 base, 5 bases remained unmatched. This CDR3 comprises 16 residues. The chain's CDR3 is CASSVTSGASYNEQFF. CDR3 nucleotide sequence: TGTGCCAGCAGCGTAACTAGCGGGGCGTCCTACAATGAGCAGTTCTTC.

The V gene is TRBV20-1, the J gene TRBJ2-1, with D hard to call. The CDR3 has 13 residues. Germline lookup yields CDR1 DFQATT and CDR2 SNEGSKA (reference sequence). Trimming took 0 bases from V and 4 from J, leaving 7 bases between them. CDR3 in amino acids: CSARDREYNEQFF. The CDR3 DNA is TGCAGTGCTAGAGATCGAGAATACAATGAGCAGTTCTTC.

This clonotype has at least ten counts. J is TRBJ2-1 and V is TRBV5-1; TRBD1 matches 11 bases. In germline, CDR1 is SGHRS, CDR2 YFSETQ. The CDR3 loop spans 17 amino acids. V gave up 0 bases and J gave up 5 bases; unmatched junction bases: 7. The CDR3 DNA follows: TGCGCCAGCAGCTTGGCCTCGGGACAGGGGGGTCACAATGAGCAGTTCTTC. Translation: CASSLASGQGGHNEQFF.